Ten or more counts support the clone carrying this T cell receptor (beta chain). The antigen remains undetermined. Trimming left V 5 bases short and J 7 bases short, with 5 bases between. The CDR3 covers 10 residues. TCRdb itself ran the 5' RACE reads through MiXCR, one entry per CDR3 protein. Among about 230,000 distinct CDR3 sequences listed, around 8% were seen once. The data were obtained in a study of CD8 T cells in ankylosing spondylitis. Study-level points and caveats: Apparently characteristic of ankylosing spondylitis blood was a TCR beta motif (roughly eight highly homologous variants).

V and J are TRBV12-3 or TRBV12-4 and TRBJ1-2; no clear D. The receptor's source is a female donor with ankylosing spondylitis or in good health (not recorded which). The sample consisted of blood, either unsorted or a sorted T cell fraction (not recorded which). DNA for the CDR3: TGTGCCAGCAGTGTGGGTGGCTACACCTTC. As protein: CASSVGGYTF.